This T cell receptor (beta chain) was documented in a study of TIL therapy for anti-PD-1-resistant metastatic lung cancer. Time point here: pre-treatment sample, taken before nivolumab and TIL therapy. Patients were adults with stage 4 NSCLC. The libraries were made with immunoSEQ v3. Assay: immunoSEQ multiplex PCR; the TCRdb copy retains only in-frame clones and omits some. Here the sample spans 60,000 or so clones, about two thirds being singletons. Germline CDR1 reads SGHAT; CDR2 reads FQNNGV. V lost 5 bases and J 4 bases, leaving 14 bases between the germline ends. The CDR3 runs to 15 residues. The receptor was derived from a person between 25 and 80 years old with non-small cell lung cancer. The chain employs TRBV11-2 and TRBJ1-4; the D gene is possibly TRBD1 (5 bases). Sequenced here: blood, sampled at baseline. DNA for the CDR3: TGTGCCAGCAGCCCCCAGGGAGGGTATAATGAAAAACTGTTTTTT. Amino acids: CASSPQGGYNEKLFF.